This T cell receptor (beta chain) emerged from a study of blood T cell repertoires in COVID-19. Study as a whole: T cells, B-cell-depleted T cells, or PBMCs provided the cDNA or gDNA that served as material.

Per the original data handling: Quantification of nucleated cells was approximated via reference gene primer amplification. Clones were read by immunoSEQ multiplex PCR, and TCRdb kept only the in-frame ones, dropping some. Clonal size and the V and J genes are those of that table, whereas D and trimming came from the DNA. Here the sample spans under 130,000 clones, roughly 87% being singletons. V was pared by 4 bases and J by 4 bases, with 4 bases of the junction left unmatched. This CDR3 has 14 amino acids. CDR1 and CDR2 (germline): KGHSH, LQKENI. This chain uses TRBV18 with TRBJ1-1; 9 bases line up with TRBD1. Material: peripheral blood. The TCR was taken from a man aged 50-60 years in a cohort sampled during active COVID-19. The CDR3 loop reads CASSLGTGSTEAFF. DNA for the CDR3: TGTGCCAGCTCACTCGGGACAGGGAGCACTGAAGCTTTCTTT.